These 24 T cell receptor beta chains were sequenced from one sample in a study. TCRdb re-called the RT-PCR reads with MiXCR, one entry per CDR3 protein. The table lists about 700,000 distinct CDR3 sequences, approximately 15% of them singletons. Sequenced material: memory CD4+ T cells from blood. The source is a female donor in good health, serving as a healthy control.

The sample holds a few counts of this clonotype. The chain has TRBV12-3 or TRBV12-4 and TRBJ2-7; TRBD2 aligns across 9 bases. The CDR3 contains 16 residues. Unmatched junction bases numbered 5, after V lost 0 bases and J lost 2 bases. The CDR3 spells CASSLASGGPPYEQYF. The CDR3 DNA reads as TGTGCCAGCAGTTTAGCTAGCGGGGGCCCTCCCTACGAGCAGTACTTC.

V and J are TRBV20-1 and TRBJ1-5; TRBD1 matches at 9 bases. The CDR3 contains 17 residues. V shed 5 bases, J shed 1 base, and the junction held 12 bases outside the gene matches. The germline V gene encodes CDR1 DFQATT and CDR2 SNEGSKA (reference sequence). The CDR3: CSAQGATGGASNQPQHF. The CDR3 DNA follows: TGCAGTGCTCAAGGTGCAACAGGGGGCGCGAGCAATCAGCCCCAGCATTTT.

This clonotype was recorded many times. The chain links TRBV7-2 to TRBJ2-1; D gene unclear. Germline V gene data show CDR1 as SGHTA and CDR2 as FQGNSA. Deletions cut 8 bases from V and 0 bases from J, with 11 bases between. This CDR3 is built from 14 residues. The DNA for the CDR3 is TGTGCCAGCCGCTACGCCGGCTCCTACAATGAGCAGTTCTTC. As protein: CASRYAGSYNEQFF.

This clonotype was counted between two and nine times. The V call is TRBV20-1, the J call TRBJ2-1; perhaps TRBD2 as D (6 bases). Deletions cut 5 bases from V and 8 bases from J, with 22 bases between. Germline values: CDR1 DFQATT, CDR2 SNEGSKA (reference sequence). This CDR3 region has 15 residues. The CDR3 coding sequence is TGCAGTGCTCTGCACCCACTAGACTGGGAGGATGAGCAGTTCTTC. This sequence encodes CSALHPLDWEDEQFF.

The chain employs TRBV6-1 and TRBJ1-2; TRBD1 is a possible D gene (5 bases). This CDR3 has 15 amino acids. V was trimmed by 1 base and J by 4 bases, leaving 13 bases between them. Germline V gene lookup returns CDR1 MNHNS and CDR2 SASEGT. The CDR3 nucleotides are TGTGCCAGCAGTGAAGGTGGGGCGTCAGTCTATGGCTACACCTTC. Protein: CASSEGGASVYGYTF.

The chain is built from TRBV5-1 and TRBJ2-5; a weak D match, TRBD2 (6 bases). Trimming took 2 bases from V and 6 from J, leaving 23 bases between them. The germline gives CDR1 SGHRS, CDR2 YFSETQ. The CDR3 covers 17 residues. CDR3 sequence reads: CASSFPWYGRDVKTQYF. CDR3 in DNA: TGCGCCAGCAGCTTTCCCTGGTACGGGAGAGACGTGAAGACCCAGTACTTC.

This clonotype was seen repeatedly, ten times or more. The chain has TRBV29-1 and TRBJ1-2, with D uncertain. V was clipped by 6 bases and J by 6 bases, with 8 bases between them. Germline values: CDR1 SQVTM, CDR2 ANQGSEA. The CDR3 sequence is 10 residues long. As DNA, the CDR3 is TGCAGCGTGGCCGCTGATGGCTACACCTTC. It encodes CSVAADGYTF.

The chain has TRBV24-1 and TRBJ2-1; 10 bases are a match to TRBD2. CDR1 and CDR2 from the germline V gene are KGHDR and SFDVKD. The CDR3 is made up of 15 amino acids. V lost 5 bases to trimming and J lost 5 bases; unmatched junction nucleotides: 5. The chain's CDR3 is CATSAPGLADNEQFF. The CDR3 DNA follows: TGTGCCACCAGTGCTCCTGGACTAGCGGACAATGAGCAGTTCTTC.

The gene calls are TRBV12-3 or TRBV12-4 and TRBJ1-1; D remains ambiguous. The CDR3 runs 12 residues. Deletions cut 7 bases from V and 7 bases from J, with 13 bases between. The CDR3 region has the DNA TGTGCCAGCACACACCGTGCTGGTGAAGCTTTCTTT. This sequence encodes CASTHRAGEAFF.

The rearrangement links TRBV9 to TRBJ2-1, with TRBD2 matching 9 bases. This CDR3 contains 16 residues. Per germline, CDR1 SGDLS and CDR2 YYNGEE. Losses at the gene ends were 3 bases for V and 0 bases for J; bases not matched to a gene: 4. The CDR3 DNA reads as TGTGCCAGCAGCGACCAAGCGGGAGGCTCCTACAATGAGCAGTTCTTC. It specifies CASSDQAGGSYNEQFF.

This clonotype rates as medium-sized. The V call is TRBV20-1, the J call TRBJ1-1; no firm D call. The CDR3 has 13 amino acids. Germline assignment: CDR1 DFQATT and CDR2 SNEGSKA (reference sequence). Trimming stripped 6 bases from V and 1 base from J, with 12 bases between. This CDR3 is CSAPKGKNTEAFF. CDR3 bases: TGCAGTGCCCCAAAGGGTAAGAACACTGAAGCTTTCTTT.

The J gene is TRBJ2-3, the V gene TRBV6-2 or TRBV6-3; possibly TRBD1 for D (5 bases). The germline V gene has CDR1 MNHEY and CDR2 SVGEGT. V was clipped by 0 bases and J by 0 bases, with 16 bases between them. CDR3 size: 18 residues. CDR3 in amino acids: CASSYSHRKSGSTDTQYF. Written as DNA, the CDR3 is TGTGCCAGCAGTTACTCCCACAGGAAGTCCGGGAGCACAGATACGCAGTATTTT.

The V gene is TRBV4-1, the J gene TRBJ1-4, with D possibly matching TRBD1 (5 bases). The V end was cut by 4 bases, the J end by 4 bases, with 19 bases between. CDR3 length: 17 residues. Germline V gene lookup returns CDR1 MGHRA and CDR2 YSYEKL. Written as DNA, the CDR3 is TGCGCCAGCAGCCCCCCCCAGGGCAGGGCAAATAATGAAAAACTGTTTTTT. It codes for CASSPPQGRANNEKLFF.

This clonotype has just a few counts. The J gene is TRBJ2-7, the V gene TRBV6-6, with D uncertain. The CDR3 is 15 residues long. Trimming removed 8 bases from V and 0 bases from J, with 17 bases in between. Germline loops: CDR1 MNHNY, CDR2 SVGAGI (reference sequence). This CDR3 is CASSQVQDPSYEQYF. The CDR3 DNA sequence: TGTGCCAGCTCTCAGGTGCAGGATCCCTCCTACGAGCAGTACTTC.

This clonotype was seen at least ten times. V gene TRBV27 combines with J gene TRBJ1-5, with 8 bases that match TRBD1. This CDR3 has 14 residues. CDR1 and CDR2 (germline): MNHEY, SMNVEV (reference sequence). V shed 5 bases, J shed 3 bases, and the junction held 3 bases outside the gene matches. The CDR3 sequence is CASSADRVNQPQHF. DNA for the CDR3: TGTGCCAGCAGTGCGGACAGGGTCAATCAGCCCCAGCATTTT.

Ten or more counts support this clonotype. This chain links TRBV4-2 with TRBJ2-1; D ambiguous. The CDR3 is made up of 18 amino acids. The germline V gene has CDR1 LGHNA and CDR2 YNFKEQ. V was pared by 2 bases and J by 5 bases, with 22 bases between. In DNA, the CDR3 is TGTGCCAGCAGCCAAAACCGTGACGGCGGTCTATCCGACAATGAGCAGTTCTTC. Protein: CASSQNRDGGLSDNEQFF.

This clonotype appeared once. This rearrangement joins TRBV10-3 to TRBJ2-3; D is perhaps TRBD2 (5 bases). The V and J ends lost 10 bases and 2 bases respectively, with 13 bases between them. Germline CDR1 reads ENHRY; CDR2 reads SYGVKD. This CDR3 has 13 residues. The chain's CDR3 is CASESGNTDTQYF. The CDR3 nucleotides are TGTGCCAGTGAGTCCGGGAACACAGATACGCAGTATTTT.

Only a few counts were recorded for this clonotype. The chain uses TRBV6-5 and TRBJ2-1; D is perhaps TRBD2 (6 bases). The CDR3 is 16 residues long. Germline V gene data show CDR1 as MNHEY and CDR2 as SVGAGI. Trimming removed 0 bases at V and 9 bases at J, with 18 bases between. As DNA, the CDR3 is TGTGCCAGCAGTTACTCGGTAGCGGCAACCCTCACTGAGCAGTTCTTC. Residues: CASSYSVAATLTEQFF.

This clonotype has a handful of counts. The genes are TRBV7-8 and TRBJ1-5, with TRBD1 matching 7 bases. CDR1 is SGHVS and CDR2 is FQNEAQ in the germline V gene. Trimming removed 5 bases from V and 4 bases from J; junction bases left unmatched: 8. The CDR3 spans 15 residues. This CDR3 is CASSDRGGRNQPQHF. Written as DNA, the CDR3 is TGTGCCAGCAGCGACCGAGGGGGCAGAAATCAGCCCCAGCATTTT.

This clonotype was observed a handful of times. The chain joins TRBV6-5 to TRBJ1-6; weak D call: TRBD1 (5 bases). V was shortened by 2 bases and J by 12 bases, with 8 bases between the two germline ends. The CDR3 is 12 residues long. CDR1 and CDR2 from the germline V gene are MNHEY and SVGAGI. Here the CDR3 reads CASSYGGGPLHF. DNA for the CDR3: TGTGCCAGCAGTTACGGGGGAGGACCCCTCCACTTT.

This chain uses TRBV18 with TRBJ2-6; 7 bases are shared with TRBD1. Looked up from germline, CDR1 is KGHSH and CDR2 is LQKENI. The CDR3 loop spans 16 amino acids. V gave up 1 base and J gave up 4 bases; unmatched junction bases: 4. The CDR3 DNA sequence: TGTGCCAGCTCACCACAAACAGGGGCCGGGGCCAACGTCCTGACTTTC. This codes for CASSPQTGAGANVLTF.

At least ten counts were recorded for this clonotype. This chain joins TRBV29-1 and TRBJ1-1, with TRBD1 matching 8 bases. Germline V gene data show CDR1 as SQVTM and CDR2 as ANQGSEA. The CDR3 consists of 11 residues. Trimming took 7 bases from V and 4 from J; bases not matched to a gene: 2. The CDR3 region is CSADRGTEAFF. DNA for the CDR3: TGCAGCGCCGACAGGGGCACTGAAGCTTTCTTT.

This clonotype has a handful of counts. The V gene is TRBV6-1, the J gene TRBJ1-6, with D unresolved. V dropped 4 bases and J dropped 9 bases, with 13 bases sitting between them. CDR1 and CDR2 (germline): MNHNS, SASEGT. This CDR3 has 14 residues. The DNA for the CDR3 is TGTGCCAGCAGTGCCGGGAGCACTATTTCACCCCTCCACTTT. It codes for CASSAGSTISPLHF.

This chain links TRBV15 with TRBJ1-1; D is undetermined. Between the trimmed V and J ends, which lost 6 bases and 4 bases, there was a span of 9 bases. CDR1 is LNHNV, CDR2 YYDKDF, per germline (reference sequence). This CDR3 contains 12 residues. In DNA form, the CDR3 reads TGTGCCACCAGGGCAGAGACCACTGAAGCTTTCTTT. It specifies CATRAETTEAFF.